This entry concerns a single T cell receptor (beta chain). The sample is drawn from a study of OX40 agonist ivuxolimab in advanced cancers. Systemic immunosuppression or a history of autoimmune disease excluded patients. Profiling relied on immunoSEQ multiplex PCR, and the TCRdb table lists in-frame clones only, not all of them. Of under 30,000 clones in the sample, about nine tenths were seen once. The CDR3 loop spans 14 amino acids. Trimming left V 0 bases short and J 7 bases short, with 10 bases between. The germline CDR1 and CDR2 sequences are MNHEY and SVGAGI. The genes are TRBV6-5 and TRBJ2-1; no clear D gene. The receptor comes from an adult with an advanced solid tumor such as melanoma, head and neck, liver or kidney cancer. Sample: CD4+ or CD8+ T cells sorted from blood, taken in a trial of the OX40 agonist ivuxolimab. In nucleotides, the CDR3 is TGTGCCAGCAGTTACTCGGACCCGGCAAATGAGCAGTTCTTC. This encodes CASSYSDPANEQFF.